One and the same sample provided the 5 T cell receptor beta chains below, sequenced in a study of T cell repertoires in cytomegalovirus infection. No antigen is known for these receptors. MiXCR, run by TCRdb on the reads, gives a single entry per CDR3 protein. The sample lists 650,000 to 900,000 distinct CDR3 sequences, 29% occurring once. The sample in question was cultured CD8+ T cells from PBMCs, obtained from culture after CMV antigen stimulation. These receptors were taken from a human donor in good health (CMV status not recorded). Some clones in this sample may be carry-over from other donors' samples.

Comment on this clonotype: This may arise from a read error, as a much more abundant clone is one base away. The V gene is TRBV7-2, the J gene TRBJ1-6; D unclear. The germline V gene has CDR1 SGHTA and CDR2 FQGNSA. The CDR3 loop spans 17 amino acids. The CDR3 bases are TGTGCCAGGAGCTTAGGGTGGGCAGAGAAGGATAATTCACCCCTCCACTTT. Its protein product is CARSLGWAEKDNSPLHF.

The chain links TRBV19 to TRBJ2-1; TRBD2 is a possible D gene (5 bases). The length of the CDR3 is 15 residues. V was clipped by 3 bases and J by 0 bases, with 9 bases between them. Germline CDR1 reads LNHDA; CDR2 reads SQIVND (reference sequence). Here the CDR3 DNA reads TGTGCCAGTAGTATCCCGGCGGGCTCCTACAATGAGCAGTTCTTC. This encodes CASSIPAGSYNEQFF.

This clonotype was detected a few times. The V and J genes are TRBV7-2 and TRBJ1-2, with a possible D match to TRBD1 (5 bases). Germline-derived CDR1 and CDR2 are SGHTA and FQGNSA. V lost 7 bases, J lost 2 bases, and 11 bases lay in between. The CDR3 loop spans 13 amino acids. CDR3 bases: TGTGCCAGCATAAGGGGTGTGAACTATGGCTACACCTTC. Translating gives CASIRGVNYGYTF.

V usage is TRBV9 and J usage is TRBJ2-5; D is undetermined. Germline V CDR1 and CDR2: SGDLS, YYNGEE. Trimming pared 7 bases from V and 7 bases from J, leaving 14 bases between. CDR3 length: 12 amino acids. The CDR3 loop is CASDGKGGTQYF. The DNA of the CDR3 is TGTGCCAGCGACGGCAAGGGTGGGACCCAGTACTTC.

The chain uses TRBV10-3 and TRBJ2-1; 8 bases are shared with TRBD1. V dropped 11 bases and J dropped 6; count of bases not matched to a gene: 9. Per the germline V gene, CDR1 is ENHRY and CDR2 is SYGVKD. The CDR3 has 13 residues. The CDR3 bases are TGTGCCTCACGACAGGGGCATCTCAATGAGCAGTTCTTC. Translation: CASRQGHLNEQFF.